This T cell receptor beta chain was recorded in a study of spatial heterogeneity in lung cancer. Sample time point: blood at routine non-recurrence follow-up after resection. Unsorted samples of tumor, nontumor lung or frozen PBMC had their whole RNA sequenced. Overall study findings and caveats: Blood carried ubiquitous expanded tumor TCRs more at resection than follow-up.

The study tagged each TCR cDNA molecule with a unique molecular identifier. MiXCR was run by TCRdb on the 5' RACE reads, yielding one entry per CDR3 protein. The data show 17,000 or so distinct CDR3 sequences, 8% to 10% seen once. There are many counts of this clonotype. The target antigen is unknown. Germline CDR1 LGHDT, CDR2 YNNKEL (reference sequence). The V end lost 0 bases, the J end lost 10 bases, and 7 bases lay between the germline ends. The CDR3 sequence is 12 residues long. This clonotype originated in a female donor with early-stage non-small cell lung cancer. The starting material was PBMCs, obtained at follow-up. This chain connects TRBV3-1 to TRBJ2-1, with unresolved D. The CDR3 bases are TGTGCCAGCAGCCAAGAAAGACGGGAGCAGTTCTTC. It is translated as CASSQERREQFF.